These T cell receptor beta chains were read from a single sample in a study of shared clonotypes between healthy human individuals. Sequenced by immunoSEQ multiplex PCR; TCRdb stores in-frame clones only, minus some. The table includes some 2,500,000 clones, 85% to 95% detected once. Sequenced sample: naive CD4+ T cells from PBMCs. These TCRs come from a man between 18 and 29 years old in good health. Some clones in this sample may be carry-over from other donors' samples. Both conserved end residues are part of each CDR3. D genes are given only for firm matches. Rows give clone size only sometimes, using once, few, many, or a class for an expanded clone.

TRBV5-5	TRBJ2-1	.	.	TGTGCCAGCAGCCCTGGGGAGGGGGCTGACAATGAGCAGTTCTTC	CASSPGEGADNEQFF
TRBV10-3	TRBJ2-1	.	.	TGTGCCATCACCCCGAGGGGGGACTCTCGGAATGAGCAGTTCTTC	CAITPRGDSRNEQFF
TRBV5-4	TRBJ2-7	.	.	TGTGCCAGCAGCTCACGGGAGGACAGCTACGAGCAGTACTTC	CASSSREDSYEQYF
TRBV11-3	TRBJ2-7	TRBD2	.	TGTGCCAGTAATGGGGGGGACCTCTCCTACGAGCAGTACTTC	CASNGGDLSYEQYF
TRBV19	TRBJ2-1	.	.	TGTGCCAGTAGTACCCCCTCGGGAGCGGCCTCCTACAATGAGCAGTTCTTC	CASSTPSGAASYNEQFF
TRBV30	TRBJ2-3	.	once	TGTGCCTGGCCTAGGGGCGGGAGCACAGATACGCAGTATTTT	CAWPRGGSTDTQYF
TRBV15	TRBJ1-2	.	.	TGTGCCACCAGCAGAGGGGGGGACCACGGCTACACCTTC	CATSRGGDHGYTF
TRBV5-1	TRBJ2-1	.	.	TGCGCCAGCGGTATTGGCGGGGCCCCCAATGAGCAGTTCTTC	CASGIGGAPNEQFF
TRBV7-3	TRBJ2-1	.	.	TGTGCCAGCAGCTGGACTGGGGCCGATGAGCAGTTCTTC	CASSWTGADEQFF
TRBV27	TRBJ2-5	.	.	TGTGCCAGCAGTTTGAAGTCTCCAGAGACCCAGTACTTC	CASSLKSPETQYF
TRBV30	TRBJ1-5	.	.	TGTGCCCCACTGTGGTCCGGGCGGTGGCAGCCCCAGCATTTT	CAPLWSGRWQPQHF
TRBV4-2	TRBJ1-2	TRBD1	.	TGTGCCAGCAGCCAAGAGCATACAGGGGTAGTACCTAGCTACACCTTC	CASSQEHTGVVPSYTF
TRBV7-9	TRBJ2-3	.	.	TGTGCCAGCAGCTTCCCCCTCGGGGTAGCGGAAGATACGCAGTATTTT	CASSFPLGVAEDTQYF
TRBV9	TRBJ1-5	.	few	TGTGCCAGCAGCGTAGACGGGAGAGATCAGCCCCAGCATTTT	CASSVDGRDQPQHF
TRBV2	TRBJ1-5	.	.	TGTGCCAGCAGTGACGGGGATCAGCCCCAGCATTTT	CASSDGDQPQHF
TRBV5-4	TRBJ2-2	.	.	TGTGCCAGCAGCCGAATTAGGGACACCGGGGAGCTGTTTTTT	CASSRIRDTGELFF
TRBV27	TRBJ1-1	.	.	TGTGCCAGCAGTTTATTAAGCCTCTTGAGTACAGGTCAAAAAGCTTTCTTT	CASSLLSLLSTGQKAFF
TRBV6-6	TRBJ1-2	.	.	TGTGCCAGCAGTCCGACCACAGGGAACTATGGCTACACCTTC	CASSPTTGNYGYTF
TRBV18	TRBJ2-7	TRBD1	.	TGTGCCAGCTCCTCGGGGACAGGTCCGTACGAGCAGTACTTC	CASSSGTGPYEQYF
TRBV2	TRBJ2-3	TRBD1	.	TGTGCCAACCAGACAGGGCACACAGATACGCAGTATTTT	CANQTGHTDTQYF
TRBV4-1	TRBJ1-1	.	.	TGCGCCAGCAGCCAATGGGGAACTGAAGCTTTCTTT	CASSQWGTEAFF
TRBV5-1	TRBJ2-6	.	.	TGCGCCAGCAGCCTAGGAACAGTACCTGGGGCCAACGTCCTGACTTTC	CASSLGTVPGANVLTF
TRBV7-9	TRBJ1-2	.	.	TGTGCCAGCAGCTTAGGGAGGGAACAGGGCGGCTATGGCTACACCTTC	CASSLGREQGGYGYTF
TRBV11-2	TRBJ2-4	.	.	TGTGCCAGCAGCTTAAACCCGACATTAAAAGCTCAGTACTTC	CASSLNPTLKAQYF
TRBV6-6	TRBJ2-7	TRBD1	.	TGTGCCAGCAGTTCCGGACAGGGGGCTTTACGCGAGCAGTACTTC	CASSSGQGALREQYF